These 18 T cell receptor beta chains share one sample of origin, sequenced in a study of control samples from healthy donors and cancer patients. Generated by immunoSEQ multiplex PCR, the TCRdb table keeps only in-frame clones and is missing some. The sample holds 150,000 to 180,000 clones, about 94% seen once. The material sequenced was blood. The origin of the receptors is a man aged 40-55 years in good health.

This rearrangement joins TRBV29-1 to TRBJ2-1; perhaps TRBD1 as D (5 bases). The ends were cut back, 2 bases at V and 8 bases at J, with 7 bases in the middle. The CDR3 is 11 amino acids. Germline CDR1 SQVTM, CDR2 ANQGSEA. In nucleotides, the CDR3 is TGCAGCGTTGAACAGGGCGATGAGCAGTTCTTC. It specifies CSVEQGDEQFF.

The chain couples TRBV12-3 or TRBV12-4 to TRBJ2-1; D is unclear. Trimming left V 6 bases short and J 7 bases short, with 13 bases between. The CDR3 totals 13 residues. The CDR3 nucleotides read TGTGCCAGCAGGGACCCGGGTCCTAATGAGCAGTTCTTC. Protein sequence: CASRDPGPNEQFF.

The chain links TRBV7-8 to TRBJ1-1; D gene uncertain. The V end lost 4 bases, the J end lost 0 bases, and 9 bases lay between the germline ends. Germline CDR1 SGHVS, CDR2 FQNEAQ. This CDR3 has 14 amino acids. CDR3: CASSSMTVNTEAFF. The CDR3, as DNA: TGTGCCAGCAGCTCGATGACCGTGAACACTGAAGCTTTCTTT.

The genes are TRBV5-1 and TRBJ2-6; D is ambiguous. Trimming cost V 1 base and J 2 bases, with 7 bases left between them. The CDR3 has 15 amino acids. Germline V gene lookup returns CDR1 SGHRS and CDR2 YFSETQ. Here the CDR3 reads CASSLSVPGANVLTF. The CDR3 DNA is TGCGCCAGCAGCTTGTCGGTCCCTGGGGCCAACGTCCTGACTTTC.

The chain links TRBV6-1 to TRBJ2-5; D remains unclear. V lost 3 bases and J lost 9, with 8 bases in between. This CDR3 is built from 11 residues. Germline values: CDR1 MNHNS, CDR2 SASEGT. The CDR3 region is CASSDVSAQYF. The DNA of the CDR3 is TGTGCCAGCAGTGATGTCAGCGCCCAGTACTTC.

In DNA, the CDR3 is TGTGCCAGCAGCTTAGGAAGCGAGCAGTACTTC. This encodes CASSLGSEQYF. V and J are TRBV13 and TRBJ2-7, with D uncertain. V lost 0 bases, J lost 6 bases, and 3 bases lay in between. The CDR3 is 11 residues long. CDR1 is PRHDT and CDR2 is FYEKMQ in the germline V gene (reference sequence).

This clone was observed a few times. The chain carries TRBV7-9 and TRBJ2-1; D gene unclear. CDR1 and CDR2 from the germline V gene are SEHNR and FQNEAQ (reference sequence). V was cut by 5 bases and J by 5 bases, with 4 bases left in between. The CDR3 has 11 residues. CDR3 in DNA: TGTGCCAGCAGCGCAAACAATGAGCAGTTCTTC. Translated: CASSANNEQFF.

The CDR3 DNA sequence: TGCAGTGCTAGTAAGGGGGGACAGCGAAACTATGGCTACACCTTC. It specifies CSASKGGQRNYGYTF. The chain links TRBV20-1 to TRBJ1-2; TRBD1 aligns across 7 bases. Germline-derived CDR1 and CDR2 are DFQATT and SNEGSKA (reference sequence). This CDR3 region has 15 residues. The ends lost 3 bases at V and 2 bases at J; junction bases unmatched: 9.

CDR3 amino acids: CASRAIQGGGYTF. CDR3 in DNA: TGTGCCAGCAGGGCAATACAGGGAGGTGGCTACACCTTC. This chain connects TRBV2 to TRBJ1-2, with D maybe TRBD1 (6 bases). This CDR3 contains 13 residues. V shed 6 bases and J shed 7 bases, with 15 bases lying between them. From germline, CDR1 is SNHLY and CDR2 FYNNEI.

The chain is built from TRBV28 and TRBJ1-2; 8 bases fit TRBD1. The CDR3 runs to 15 residues. V trimming: 6 bases; J trimming: 2 bases; junction bases outside the gene matches: 8. Germline V gives CDR1 MDHEN, CDR2 SYDVKM. Written as DNA, the CDR3 is TGTGCCAGCAGCGGACAGGGAAACGCGAACTATGGCTACACCTTC. It specifies CASSGQGNANYGYTF.

In this sample, this clone turned up once. V is TRBV7-9 and J is TRBJ2-1; D gene uncertain. V was shortened by 5 bases and J by 0 bases, with 14 bases between the two germline ends. The CDR3 totals 16 residues. Germline V gene data show CDR1 as SEHNR and CDR2 as FQNEAQ (reference sequence). In DNA form, the CDR3 reads TGTGCCAGCAGCCCCGACATACTGAGCTCCTACAATGAGCAGTTCTTC. It yields the protein CASSPDILSSYNEQFF.

The J gene is TRBJ1-2, the V gene TRBV9; unclear D gene. Germline assignment: CDR1 SGDLS and CDR2 YYNGEE. The CDR3 is 13 residues long. V was clipped by 0 bases and J by 2 bases, with 5 bases between them. The CDR3 loop reads CASSVATNYGYTF. The CDR3 nucleotides are TGTGCCAGCAGCGTAGCGACCAACTATGGCTACACCTTC. Full variable domain (rest looked up from reference TRBV9 and TRBJ1-2): DSGVTQTPKHLITATGQRVTLRCSPRSGDLSVYWYQQSLDQGLQFLIQYYNGEERAKGNILERFSAQQFPDLHSELNLSSLELGDSALYFCASSVATNYGYTFGSGTRLTVV.

The chain links TRBV6-5 to TRBJ1-6; D unclear. Trimming removed 4 bases from V and 9 bases from J, with 10 bases in between. CDR3 size: 13 residues. Germline lookup yields CDR1 MNHEY and CDR2 SVGAGI. The CDR3: CASSSSDGSPLHF. As DNA, the CDR3 is TGTGCCAGCAGTTCCTCGGACGGTTCACCCCTCCACTTT.

The gene calls are TRBV4-2 and TRBJ2-4; D unresolved. CDR3 length: 12 amino acids. V was cut by 4 bases and J by 8 bases, with 9 bases left in between. Germline-derived CDR1 and CDR2 are LGHNA and YNFKEQ. The CDR3 nucleotides read TGTGCCAGCAGCCCCCGGCAGGACATTCAGTACTTC. It codes for CASSPRQDIQYF.

The J gene is TRBJ2-7, the V gene TRBV29-1; perhaps TRBD1 as D (5 bases). From germline, CDR1 is SQVTM and CDR2 ANQGSEA. The CDR3 sequence is 12 residues long. Trimming removed 4 bases at V and 6 bases at J, with 13 bases between. The CDR3 is CSVGGAAFEQYF. CDR3 sequence (DNA): TGCAGCGTTGGGGGCGCCGCCTTCGAGCAGTACTTC.

V and J are TRBV14 and TRBJ2-7, with TRBD1 as a possible D gene (6 bases). Per the germline V gene, CDR1 is SGHDN and CDR2 is FVKESK. This CDR3 has 14 amino acids. Trimming shortened V by 6 bases and J by 5 bases, and 17 bases separated the two germline ends. The CDR3 spells CASRGWAGDDEQYF. CDR3 nucleotide sequence: TGTGCCAGCAGGGGCTGGGCAGGGGACGACGAGCAGTACTTC.

The chain combines TRBV2 with TRBJ2-4; perhaps D is TRBD1 or TRBD2 (5 bases each). V lost 6 bases, J lost 4 bases, and 16 bases lay in between. Germline V gives CDR1 SNHLY, CDR2 FYNNEI. The CDR3 covers 15 residues. The CDR3 bases are TGTGCCAGCAGGCAACAAGGGACGGAAAAAAACATTCAGTACTTC. Its translation is CASRQQGTEKNIQYF.

The chain has TRBV18 and TRBJ2-2; the D is unclear. Trimming shortened V by 3 bases and J by 2 bases, and 7 bases separated the two germline ends. The germline gives CDR1 KGHSH, CDR2 LQKENI. This CDR3 has 14 amino acids. CDR3 coding DNA: TGTGCCAGCTCACCTCCCATAAACACCGGGGAGCTGTTTTTT. Protein sequence: CASSPPINTGELFF.